This passage covers 8 T cell receptor beta chains from one sample sequenced in a study of beta chain features in type 1 diabetes. The study reverse transcribed the entire isolated RNA, so it sequenced expressed TCRB transcripts. The table came from immunoSEQ multiplex PCR; TCRdb's copy has only in-frame clones and leaves some out. Of roughly 40,000 clones in the sample, around 45% were seen once. Sequencing used central memory CD4+ T cells from blood. The origin of the receptors is a woman between 18 and 29 years old in good health.

The chain combines TRBV19 with TRBJ2-1, with 11 bases matching TRBD2. CDR3 size: 15 residues. In germline, CDR1 is LNHDA, CDR2 SQIVND (reference sequence). Trimming cost V 0 bases and J 8 bases; bases outside gene matches: 3. CDR3 nucleotides: TGTGCCAGTAGTATAGATACTAGCGGGAGATATGAGCAGTTCTTC. Protein product: CASSIDTSGRYEQFF.

This sequence joins TRBV10-3 and TRBJ2-5, with 7 nucleotides matching TRBD1. CDR3 length: 14 residues. Looked up from germline, CDR1 is ENHRY and CDR2 is SYGVKD. The J segment lost 1 base and the V segment lost 4 bases, leaving 3 bases of the junction unmatched. The CDR3 DNA follows: TGTGCCATCAGTGGGTGGGACAGCCAAGAGACCCAGTACTTC. This gives the protein CAISGWDSQETQYF.

This clone has only a few counts. Other DNA sequences in the same sample also yield this CDR3. The CDR3 DNA is TGTGCCAGCAGCTTGGGGACAGGGGCGGGCAATCAGCCCCAGCATTTT. Encoded protein: CASSLGTGAGNQPQHF. This chain links TRBV7-9 with TRBJ1-5; 10 bases align to TRBD1. The J segment lost 2 bases and the V segment lost 3 bases, leaving 4 bases of the junction unmatched. The CDR3 sequence is 16 residues long. The germline gives CDR1 SEHNR, CDR2 FQNEAQ (reference sequence).

The V call is TRBV19, the J call TRBJ2-1; 12 nucleotides align to TRBD1. The CDR3 sequence is 15 residues long. Germline assignment: CDR1 LNHDA and CDR2 SQIVND (reference sequence). V gave up 3 bases and J gave up 6 bases; unmatched junction bases: 3. The CDR3 sequence: CASSMGQGASNEQFF. The CDR3 coding sequence is TGTGCCAGTAGTATGGGACAGGGGGCGTCCAATGAGCAGTTCTTC.

The chain carries TRBV11-2 and TRBJ2-5; D gene ambiguous. This CDR3 spans 11 amino acids. Trimming removed 6 bases from V and 4 bases from J, with 6 bases in between. CDR1 is SGHAT and CDR2 is FQNNGV in the germline V gene. The chain's CDR3 is CASRNGETQYF. CDR3 coding DNA: TGTGCCAGCAGGAACGGAGAGACCCAGTACTTC.

This clone was recorded a few times. This rearrangement joins TRBV7-2 to TRBJ2-7; D is uncertain. V dropped 5 bases and J dropped 6 bases, with 11 bases sitting between them. Germline V gene sequence: CDR1 SGHTA, CDR2 FQGNSA. The CDR3 runs 12 residues. The CDR3 protein is CASSALRVEQYF. DNA for the CDR3: TGTGCCAGCAGCGCCCTCCGGGTCGAGCAGTACTTC.

This rearrangement joins TRBV7-9 to TRBJ2-1, with TRBD2 matching over 11 bases. The CDR3 is 17 residues long. CDR1 is SEHNR and CDR2 is FQNEAQ in the germline V gene (reference sequence). V trimming: 3 bases; J trimming: 8 bases; junction bases outside the gene matches: 12. In DNA, the CDR3 is TGTGCCAGCAGCTTCCCCATTAGCGGGAGGGCCGGGGATGAGCAGTTCTTC. Translation: CASSFPISGRAGDEQFF.

There are a few counts of this clone. This chain connects TRBV5-4 to TRBJ2-6, with D possibly being TRBD1 (6 bases). Germline V gene sequence: CDR1 SGHNT, CDR2 YYREEE (reference sequence). The V end lost 4 bases, the J end lost 4 bases, and 12 bases lay between the germline ends. This CDR3 contains 15 residues. CDR3 in DNA: TGTGCCAGCAGCCCACAGGGTCCCGGGGCCAACGTCCTGACTTTC. Translation: CASSPQGPGANVLTF.